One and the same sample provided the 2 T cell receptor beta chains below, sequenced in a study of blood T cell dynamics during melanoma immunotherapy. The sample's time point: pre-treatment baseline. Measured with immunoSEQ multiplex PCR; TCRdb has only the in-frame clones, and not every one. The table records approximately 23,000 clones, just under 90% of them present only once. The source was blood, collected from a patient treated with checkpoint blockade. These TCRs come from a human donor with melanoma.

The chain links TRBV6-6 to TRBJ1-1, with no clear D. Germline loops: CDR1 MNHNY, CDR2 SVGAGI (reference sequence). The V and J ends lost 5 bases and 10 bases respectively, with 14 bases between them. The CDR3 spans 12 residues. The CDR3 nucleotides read TGTGCCAGCAGTCCGCCGGGAGTGGGAGCTTTCTTT. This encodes CASSPPGVGAFF.

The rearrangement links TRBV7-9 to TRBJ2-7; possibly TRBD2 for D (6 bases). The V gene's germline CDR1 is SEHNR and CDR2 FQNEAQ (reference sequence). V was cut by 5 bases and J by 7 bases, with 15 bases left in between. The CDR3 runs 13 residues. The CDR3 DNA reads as TGTGCCAGCAGCCCACGGGGGACGGAAGAGCAGTACTTC. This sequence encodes CASSPRGTEEQYF. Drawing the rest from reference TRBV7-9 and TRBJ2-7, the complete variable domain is DTGVSQNPRHKITKRGQNVTFRCDPISEHNRLYWYRQTLGQGPEFLTYFQNEAQLEKSRLLSDRFSAERPKGSFSTLEIQRTEQGDSAMYLCASSPRGTEEQYFGPGTRLTVT.